This T cell receptor beta chain was obtained from a study of blood T cell repertoires in COVID-19. Per germline, CDR1 SGHVS and CDR2 FQNEAQ. With 4 bases removed from V and 3 bases from J, the gap between germline ends came to 16 bases. This CDR3 comprises 15 residues. Profiled with immunoSEQ multiplex PCR; TCRdb holds only in-frame clones, not every one. Of some 260,000 clones listed, 82% are singletons. The chain carries TRBV7-8 and TRBJ2-7; D call uncertain. The sequence came from a woman under 30 with acute or convalescent COVID-19. The sequenced sample consisted of peripheral blood. CDR3 DNA sequence: TGTGCCAGCAGCTCAAACCGGGTATTCTTCTACGAGCAGTACTTC. Amino acids: CASSSNRVFFYEQYF.